A single sample gave rise to the 10 T cell receptor beta chains below, sequenced in a study of blood T cell repertoires in COVID-19 (dated by TCRdb to the early 2020s). The library relied on the immunoSEQ multiplex PCR assay. TCRdb's version of the immuneACCESS table is confined to in-frame rearrangements and falls short of the full clone set. An unresolved V gene accounts for under half of the shortfall where checked; the remainder is of unknown origin. This sample is represented by over 11,000 clones; over 80% of them were singletons. The ten largest account for about 5% of the sample. Sequencing input: peripheral blood. The receptor source for this set is a human donor in a cohort sampled during active COVID-19.

The chain recombines TRBV11-2 with TRBJ2-5, with 8 bases identical to TRBD2. Germline lookup yields CDR1 SGHAT and CDR2 FQNNGV. This CDR3 region has 15 residues. The trim removed 1 base at V and 5 bases at J, leaving 6 bases unmatched. The CDR3 nucleotides read TGTGCCAGCAGCTTAGCGGGGGGGTCCGTCGAGACCCAGTACTTC. This encodes CASSLAGGSVETQYF.

V and J are TRBV28 and TRBJ1-5, with D tentatively TRBD1 (5 bases). Trimming pared 2 bases from V and 6 bases from J, leaving 20 bases between. The germline CDR1 and CDR2 sequences are MDHEN and SYDVKM. The CDR3 consists of 17 residues. CDR3 amino acids: CASSLIPRQGIGQPQHF. For the CDR3, the DNA is TGTGCCAGCAGTTTAATCCCCCGGCAGGGAATAGGTCAGCCCCAGCATTTT.

This clone was observed a handful of times. This chain links TRBV28 with TRBJ1-2; 10 positions match TRBD1. The CDR3 runs to 17 residues. Germline loops: CDR1 MDHEN, CDR2 SYDVKM. V shed 5 bases, J shed 5 bases, and the junction held 14 bases outside the gene matches. This chain's CDR3 is CASSLSAIRTGGYGYTF. CDR3 coding DNA: TGTGCCAGCAGTCTAAGCGCTATCCGGACAGGGGGTTATGGCTACACCTTC.

V gene TRBV11-2 combines with J gene TRBJ2-7; 8 bases are shared with TRBD1. V dropped 3 bases and J dropped 4; count of bases not matched to a gene: 8. CDR3 size: 15 residues. Per germline, CDR1 SGHAT and CDR2 FQNNGV. The CDR3 DNA follows: TGTGCCAGCAGCTTTGCCGGGACAGGAGATTACGAGCAGTACTTC. This encodes CASSFAGTGDYEQYF.

CDR3 nucleotide sequence: TGTGCCAGCTCAGAAGGGGTCGCGGATACGCAGTATTTT. Residues: CASSEGVADTQYF. V and J are TRBV18 and TRBJ2-3; the D gene is possibly TRBD1 (5 bases). Germline V gene data show CDR1 as KGHSH and CDR2 as LQKENI. Trimming left V 5 bases short and J 6 bases short, with 12 bases between. The CDR3 spans 13 residues.

J is TRBJ2-7 and V is TRBV5-1; D perhaps matches TRBD1 (5 bases). The V and J ends lost 0 bases and 3 bases respectively, with 13 bases between them. From germline, CDR1 is SGHRS and CDR2 YFSETQ. The CDR3 consists of 15 residues. The CDR3 loop is CASSLGGINNYEQYF. The CDR3 DNA reads TGCGCCAGCAGCTTGGGGGGCATTAATAACTACGAGCAGTACTTC.

This clone was observed a single time. The chain links TRBV5-1 to TRBJ2-1; TRBD2 agrees at 8 bases. Trimming took 0 bases from V and 4 from J; bases not matched to a gene: 9. Germline V lookup: CDR1 SGHRS, CDR2 YFSETQ. CDR3 length: 17 amino acids. CDR3 sequence (DNA): TGCGCCAGCAGCTTGGATTACCGCGGGGGGACGTACAATGAGCAGTTCTTC. Translated, it gives CASSLDYRGGTYNEQFF.

This chain joins TRBV15 and TRBJ2-1; 8 nucleotides match TRBD2. The CDR3 has 17 amino acids. CDR1 LNHNV and CDR2 YYDKDF come from the germline V gene (reference sequence). J was trimmed by 7 bases and V by 3 bases; bases with no gene match: 14. The CDR3, as DNA: TGTGCCACCAGCAGGGACCTCCGAGCGGGAGTGGGTAATGAGCAGTTCTTC. Its translation is CATSRDLRAGVGNEQFF.

This sequence joins TRBV27 and TRBJ2-7; a possible D gene is TRBD1 (5 bases). The V end lost 6 bases, the J end lost 2 bases, and 14 bases lay between the germline ends. Germline V gene lookup returns CDR1 MNHEY and CDR2 SMNVEV (reference sequence). The CDR3 covers 14 residues. The CDR3 DNA is TGTGCCAGCAGGACAGAATTCGGAACCTACGAGCAGTACTTC. It specifies CASRTEFGTYEQYF.

The genes are TRBV12-5 and TRBJ2-5; possible D gene TRBD1, 5 bases. Looked up from germline, CDR1 is LGHNT and CDR2 is FRNRAP. Trimming removed 8 bases at V and 4 bases at J, with 14 bases between. This CDR3 region has 13 residues. CDR3 nucleotide sequence: TGTGCTAGTAGGCCCCCAGGGCGAGAGACCCAGTACTTC. It codes for CASRPPGRETQYF.